This T cell receptor beta chain was retrieved from a study of blood T cell repertoires in COVID-19. About the study: Samples came from the United States, Italy and Spain, spanning acute and convalescent COVID-19. T cells, B-cell-depleted T cells, or PBMCs provided the cDNA or gDNA that served as material.

This CDR3 has 12 amino acids. V shed 5 bases and J shed 7 bases, with 11 bases lying between them. Germline-derived CDR1 and CDR2 are MNHEY and SMNVEV (reference sequence). Per the study methods: By means of reference gene primer amplification, nucleated cell counts were estimated. Here immunoSEQ multiplex PCR was the method, and the copy in TCRdb shows in-frame clones only, minus some. V and J calls and clone size follow that table, whereas D and trimming were derived from the DNA. The sample lists about 170,000 clones, 70% to 90% occurring once. V is TRBV27 and J is TRBJ1-1; D is uncertain. This TCR was recovered from a man aged 55 to 70 who had recovered from COVID-19. Sequencing used peripheral blood. For the CDR3, the DNA is TGTGCCAGCAGTCCCCGCCCCGGTGAAGCTTTCTTT. This encodes CASSPRPGEAFF.